The entry below describes one T cell receptor (beta chain). The target antigen is unknown. The sample belongs to a study of cytomegalovirus exposure and HLA in healthy donors. Study-wide points: A prior analysis recorded that most TCR beta V segments were productive about 87% or about 30% of the time.

PCR used 60 Vbeta primers and 13 Jbeta primers. Profiling relied on immunoSEQ multiplex PCR, and the TCRdb table lists in-frame clones only, not all of them. The top ten clones hold roughly 16% of a sample with 90,000 or so clones, 70% of them seen once. Material for sequencing was PBMCs. The TCR comes from a woman in her 50s in good health and CMV-seropositive.

CDR3 protein: CASSPSGTGIYGYTF. Here the CDR3 DNA reads TGTGCCAGCAGTCCATCCGGGACAGGGATCTATGGCTACACCTTC. The rearrangement uses TRBV28 and TRBJ1-2; 9 nucleotides match TRBD1. Germline trimming cut 5 bases from V and 4 bases from J; bases unmatched to any gene: 8. Germline V gene data show CDR1 as MDHEN and CDR2 as SYDVKM. This CDR3 has 15 residues.